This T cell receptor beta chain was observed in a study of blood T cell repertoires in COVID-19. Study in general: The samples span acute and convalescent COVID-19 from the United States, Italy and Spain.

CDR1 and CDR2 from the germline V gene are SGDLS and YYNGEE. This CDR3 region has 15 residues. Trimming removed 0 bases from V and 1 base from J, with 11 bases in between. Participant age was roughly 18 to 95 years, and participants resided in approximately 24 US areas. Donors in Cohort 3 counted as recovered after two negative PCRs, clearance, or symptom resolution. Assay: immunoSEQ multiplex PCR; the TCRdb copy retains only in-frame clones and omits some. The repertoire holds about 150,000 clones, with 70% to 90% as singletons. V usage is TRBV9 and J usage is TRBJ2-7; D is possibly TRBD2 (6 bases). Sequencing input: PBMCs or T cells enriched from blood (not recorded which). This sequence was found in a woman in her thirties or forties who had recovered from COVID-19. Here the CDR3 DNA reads TGTGCCAGCAGCGTAGCTCCTAGCGAGTCCTACGAGCAGTACTTC. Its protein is CASSVAPSESYEQYF.